Presented here are 25 T cell receptor beta chains from one specimen sequenced in a study of blood T cell repertoires in COVID-19. Method: immunoSEQ multiplex PCR; TCRdb's copy keeps in-frame clones and lacks some. This sample yields about 66,000 clones, of which under 90% are seen a single time; roughly 1.5% belongs to the top ten. The sequencing input was peripheral blood. These TCRs come from a man between 60 and 75 years old with acute or convalescent COVID-19.

The chain recombines TRBV5-6 with TRBJ1-6, with unresolved D. V lost 3 bases to trimming and J lost 19 bases, with 26 bases between them. The V gene's germline CDR1 is SGHDT and CDR2 YYEEEE. The CDR3 loop spans 15 amino acids. The CDR3 spells CASSSGHNPGIMSHF. CDR3 sequence (DNA): TGTGCCAGCAGCTCTGGCCATAACCCCGGGATAATGTCGCACTTT.

J is TRBJ1-2 and V is TRBV5-1; 7 bases agree with TRBD1. The V gene's germline CDR1 is SGHRS and CDR2 YFSETQ. There are 15 residues in the CDR3. The V and J ends lost 2 bases and 6 bases, in that order; junction bases with no gene match: 10. In DNA, the CDR3 is TGCGCCAGCAGCTTAAAGACAGGGAGCGCGAATGGCTACACCTTC. Amino acid sequence: CASSLKTGSANGYTF. Full variable domain (remainder filled in from reference TRBV5-1 and TRBJ1-2): KAGVTQTPRYLIKTRGQQVTLSCSPISGHRSVSWYQQTPGQGLQFLFEYFSETQRNKGNFPGRFSGRQFSNSRSEMNVSTLELGDSALYLCASSLKTGSANGYTFGSGTRLTVV.

The chain carries TRBV10-3 and TRBJ1-2; D might be TRBD1 (6 bases). Germline lookup yields CDR1 ENHRY and CDR2 SYGVKD. The CDR3 has 15 residues. V was clipped by 4 bases and J by 4 bases, with 16 bases between them. CDR3 region: CAISGRTDILYGYTF. Here the CDR3 DNA reads TGTGCCATCAGTGGCCGGACAGATATACTCTATGGCTACACCTTC.

J is TRBJ2-1 and V is TRBV7-9, with TRBD2 matching 7 bases. With 5 bases clipped from V and 0 bases from J, the junction kept 7 bases outside the gene matches. The CDR3 spans 16 residues. CDR1 is SEHNR, CDR2 FQNEAQ, per germline (reference sequence). The CDR3 region has the DNA TGTGCCAGCAGCCCCCCCGGGGGGAGCTCCTACAATGAGCAGTTCTTC. This translates into CASSPPGGSSYNEQFF.

The rearrangement joins TRBV5-1 to TRBJ1-1; tentatively, D is TRBD1 (5 bases). This CDR3 comprises 14 residues. Germline-derived CDR1 and CDR2 are SGHRS and YFSETQ. V lost 1 base to trimming and J lost 1 base, with 8 bases between them. The CDR3 is CASSLPGGNTEAFF. The CDR3 DNA is TGCGCCAGCAGCTTGCCCGGGGGGAACACTGAAGCTTTCTTT.

A few counts support this clone. The DNA for the CDR3 is TGTGCCAGCAGTAAAGGGACATTAGCAATTCAGCCCCAGCATTTT. This translates into CASSKGTLAIQPQHF. The genes are TRBV6-6 and TRBJ1-5; possibly TRBD1 for D (6 bases). From germline, CDR1 is MNHNY and CDR2 SVGAGI (reference sequence). The CDR3 sequence is 15 residues long. V was trimmed by 5 bases and J by 6 bases, leaving 17 bases between them.

This clone appeared a single time. The rearrangement links TRBV19 to TRBJ2-6, with D hard to call. Trimming left V 10 bases short and J 1 base short, with 8 bases between. This CDR3 spans 13 amino acids. Germline V CDR1 and CDR2: LNHDA, SQIVND (reference sequence). In DNA form, the CDR3 reads TGTGCCACTAGGGCTTCTGGGGCCAACGTCCTGACTTTC. Translated, it gives CATRASGANVLTF. Using reference TRBV19 and TRBJ2-6 for the parts outside the CDR3, the full variable domain is DGGITQSPKYLFRKEGQNVTLSCEQNLNHDAMYWYRQDPGQGLRLIYYSQIVNDFQKGDIAEGYSVSREKKESFPLTVTSAQKNPTAFYLCATRASGANVLTFGAGSRLTVL.

The chain has TRBV5-1 and TRBJ1-2; D may be TRBD1 (6 bases). The germline V and J ends were trimmed by 4 bases and 7 bases, with 17 bases remaining between them. CDR1 and CDR2 from the germline V gene are SGHRS and YFSETQ. The CDR3 extends over 14 amino acids. The CDR3, as DNA: TGCGCCAGCAGCCTCACCCCCGGACAGTCTGGCTACACCTTC. Translation: CASSLTPGQSGYTF.

This clone occurred once. The V call is TRBV6-6, the J call TRBJ2-1, with 8 bases fitting TRBD2. Germline V gene sequence: CDR1 MNHNY, CDR2 SVGAGI (reference sequence). The CDR3 is 15 residues long. The junction had 9 bases not matched to a gene; V was cut back by 5 bases and J by 6 bases. The CDR3 region has the DNA TGTGCCAGCAGTCAACAGCGGGGGCTTGTCAATGAGCAGTTCTTC. This encodes CASSQQRGLVNEQFF.

This clone appeared a few times. The same CDR3 arises from other DNA sequences in this sample as well. The chain couples TRBV5-6 to TRBJ1-6; D is undetermined. The V gene's germline CDR1 is SGHDT and CDR2 YYEEEE. V was clipped by 4 bases and J by 1 base, with 9 bases between them. This CDR3 has 15 amino acids. The CDR3 DNA reads as TGTGCCAGCAGCCCCCCCGGTTCCTATAATTCACCCCTCCACTTT. This encodes CASSPPGSYNSPLHF. Variable domain in full (rest from reference TRBV5-6 and TRBJ1-6): DAGVTQSPTHLIKTRGQQVTLRCSPKSGHDTVSWYQQALGQGPQFIFQYYEEEERQRGNFPDRFSGHQFPNYSSELNVNALLLGDSALYLCASSPPGSYNSPLHFGNGTRLTVT.

This chain connects TRBV19 to TRBJ1-2, with TRBD1 matching 7 bases. The ends lost 4 bases at V and 7 bases at J; junction bases unmatched: 18. Germline CDR1 reads LNHDA; CDR2 reads SQIVND (reference sequence). The CDR3 runs to 17 residues. The CDR3 nucleotides are TGTGCCAGTAGTACGAACCATGGGGACAGTTTCCCTATTGGCTACACCTTC. This gives the protein CASSTNHGDSFPIGYTF.

V gene TRBV12-3 or TRBV12-4 combines with J gene TRBJ2-7; D call uncertain. V was clipped by 3 bases and J by 3 bases, with 6 bases between them. This CDR3 is 12 amino acids long. The CDR3 loop is CASSFHSYEQYF. The CDR3 DNA reads TGTGCCAGCAGTTTTCACAGCTACGAGCAGTACTTC.

This chain links TRBV12-3 or TRBV12-4 with TRBJ1-4; D unclear. There are 13 residues in the CDR3. V dropped 11 bases and J dropped 8 bases, with 18 bases sitting between them. The CDR3 sequence: CAASVGEREKLFF. The CDR3 bases are TGTGCCGCTTCAGTCGGGGAGAGGGAAAAACTGTTTTTT.

In its sample, this clone is medium-sized. The junction shows a germline mismatch at one end, possibly a read error. The chain has TRBV7-7 and TRBJ2-1, with TRBD2 matching 8 bases. In germline, CDR1 is SSHAT, CDR2 FNYEAQ (reference sequence). This CDR3 has 18 amino acids. CDR3 in DNA: TGTGCTAGCAGCCCTAATACTTTTAGCGGGGAAGGGTACAATGAGCAGTTCTTC. Translated: CASSPNTFSGEGYNEQFF.

The chain combines TRBV7-6 with TRBJ2-1, with TRBD1 matching over 7 bases. J was trimmed by 6 bases and V by 0 bases; bases with no gene match: 11. Germline CDR1 and CDR2: SGHVS and FNYEAQ. The CDR3 has 17 residues. The CDR3 spells CASSLAAPGTAVNEQFF. The CDR3 DNA reads as TGTGCCAGCAGCTTAGCAGCACCCGGGACAGCGGTCAATGAGCAGTTCTTC.

V and J are TRBV10-2 and TRBJ2-5, with TRBD1 as a possible D gene (6 bases). Germline V gene lookup returns CDR1 WSHSY and CDR2 SAAADI. The CDR3 spans 12 residues. V was clipped by 8 bases and J by 3 bases, with 10 bases between them. CDR3 DNA sequence: TGCGCCAGCTCAGGGGTCGAAGAGACCCAGTACTTC. Encoded protein: CASSGVEETQYF.

The chain is built from TRBV19 and TRBJ2-6; no definite D call. Germline V gives CDR1 LNHDA, CDR2 SQIVND (reference sequence). The CDR3 is 16 amino acids. V lost 5 bases and J lost 0, with 11 bases in between. The CDR3, as DNA: TGTGCCAGTAGTTCATTACTTTCCTCTGGGGCCAACGTCCTGACTTTC. Its protein product is CASSSLLSSGANVLTF.

The J gene is TRBJ1-1, the V gene TRBV29-1; TRBD1 might be the D (6 bases). CDR1 is SQVTM and CDR2 is ANQGSEA in the germline V gene. Trimming stripped 6 bases from V and 1 base from J, with 12 bases between. This CDR3 contains 13 residues. Here the CDR3 reads CSVQQGSNTEAFF. The CDR3 bases are TGCAGCGTCCAACAGGGATCGAACACTGAAGCTTTCTTT.

CDR3: CASSFEGVGPDRGRGEQYF. CDR3 bases: TGTGCCAGCAGTTTCGAGGGTGTGGGCCCGGACAGGGGGCGGGGCGAGCAGTACTTC. The J gene is TRBJ2-7, the V gene TRBV27; 11 bases map to TRBD1. This CDR3 region has 19 residues. J was trimmed by 6 bases and V by 3 bases; bases with no gene match: 19. The germline V gene has CDR1 MNHEY and CDR2 SMNVEV (reference sequence).

V and J are TRBV5-1 and TRBJ2-2, with 12 bases aligning to TRBD2. The CDR3 loop spans 15 amino acids. V shed 5 bases, J shed 1 base, and the junction held 0 bases outside the gene matches. CDR1 and CDR2 from the germline V gene are SGHRS and YFSETQ. The CDR3 bases are TGCGCCAGCAGACTAGCGGGGGGGAACACCGGGGAGCTGTTTTTT. It is translated as CASRLAGGNTGELFF.

The chain combines TRBV29-1 with TRBJ2-7; 7 bases map to TRBD1. J lost 3 bases, V lost 6 bases, and 2 bases had no gene match. This CDR3 comprises 11 residues. The germline V gene encodes CDR1 SQVTM and CDR2 ANQGSEA. The CDR3 region is CSVQGIYEQYF. The CDR3 DNA is TGCAGCGTACAGGGGATCTACGAGCAGTACTTC.

The chain combines TRBV7-9 with TRBJ1-2, with a tentative D call TRBD1 (5 bases). The CDR3 is 16 residues long. Germline CDR1 reads SEHNR; CDR2 reads FQNEAQ (reference sequence). Trimming took 0 bases from V and 4 from J, leaving 15 bases between them. In DNA, the CDR3 is TGTGCCAGCAGCTTAGCGGTCGGGGGGAGCCCCTATGGCTACACCTTC. It is translated as CASSLAVGGSPYGYTF.

The rearrangement joins TRBV7-9 to TRBJ1-2; D perhaps matches TRBD1 (5 bases). The V gene lost 5 bases and the J gene lost 5 bases, with 12 bases spanning the gap. The CDR3 length is 13 residues. The germline gives CDR1 SEHNR, CDR2 FQNEAQ (reference sequence). Here the CDR3 DNA reads TGTGCCAGCAGCCCTAAAGACAGTTATGGCTACACCTTC. Protein sequence: CASSPKDSYGYTF.

J is TRBJ1-1 and V is TRBV10-2; 10 positions match TRBD1. The junction had 9 bases not matched to a gene; V was cut back by 6 bases and J by 5 bases. The CDR3 spans 15 residues. Per the germline V gene, CDR1 is WSHSY and CDR2 is SAAADI. In nucleotides, the CDR3 is TGCGCCAGCAGGGACAGGGGGGTGTCGGTAACTGAAGCTTTCTTT. Translation gives CASRDRGVSVTEAFF.

Of note for this clone: The junction departs from germline at one end; a sequencing error may be responsible. This chain joins TRBV7-2 and TRBJ1-2, with a tentative D call TRBD1 (6 bases). This CDR3 comprises 13 residues. Germline V gives CDR1 SGHTA, CDR2 FQGNSA. The CDR3 sequence: CASSLERRGLYIF. DNA for the CDR3: TGTGCCAGCAGCTTAGAGCGGCGGGGGCTTTACATCTTC.